This TCR beta chain was recovered during a study of memory B cells and T cells in multiple sclerosis. General study results and limits: Clone-set sizes differed between compartments, so shared clonotype counts needed normalization.

CFSE-dim autoproliferating and CFSE-high non-proliferating T cells from unstimulated culture were sequenced separately. Cultures began with about 4.6x10^7 CFSE-labeled PBMCs, unstimulated for 7 days, with replicate wells pooled. CFSE at 0.5 uM labeled the PBMCs, which were then cultured unstimulated. Germline V lookup: CDR1 SGDLS, CDR2 YYNGEE. The CDR3 runs 17 residues. The ends lost 3 bases at V and 1 base at J; junction bases unmatched: 4. Method: immunoSEQ multiplex PCR; TCRdb's copy keeps in-frame clones and lacks some. Counted here are about 32,000 clones, around 88% occurring once; the ten biggest clones make up 2% to 3%. As concerns this clone: Its antigen is still unknown.

This receptor was taken from a human donor with multiple sclerosis. The chain links TRBV9 to TRBJ2-4; 13 nucleotides match TRBD2. Sequencing was done on a sample of PBMCs from blood kept in culture. CDR3 nucleotide sequence: TGTGCCAGCAGCGCCACTAGCGGGGGGGCCGCCAAAAACATTCAGTACTTC. This codes for CASSATSGGAAKNIQYF.